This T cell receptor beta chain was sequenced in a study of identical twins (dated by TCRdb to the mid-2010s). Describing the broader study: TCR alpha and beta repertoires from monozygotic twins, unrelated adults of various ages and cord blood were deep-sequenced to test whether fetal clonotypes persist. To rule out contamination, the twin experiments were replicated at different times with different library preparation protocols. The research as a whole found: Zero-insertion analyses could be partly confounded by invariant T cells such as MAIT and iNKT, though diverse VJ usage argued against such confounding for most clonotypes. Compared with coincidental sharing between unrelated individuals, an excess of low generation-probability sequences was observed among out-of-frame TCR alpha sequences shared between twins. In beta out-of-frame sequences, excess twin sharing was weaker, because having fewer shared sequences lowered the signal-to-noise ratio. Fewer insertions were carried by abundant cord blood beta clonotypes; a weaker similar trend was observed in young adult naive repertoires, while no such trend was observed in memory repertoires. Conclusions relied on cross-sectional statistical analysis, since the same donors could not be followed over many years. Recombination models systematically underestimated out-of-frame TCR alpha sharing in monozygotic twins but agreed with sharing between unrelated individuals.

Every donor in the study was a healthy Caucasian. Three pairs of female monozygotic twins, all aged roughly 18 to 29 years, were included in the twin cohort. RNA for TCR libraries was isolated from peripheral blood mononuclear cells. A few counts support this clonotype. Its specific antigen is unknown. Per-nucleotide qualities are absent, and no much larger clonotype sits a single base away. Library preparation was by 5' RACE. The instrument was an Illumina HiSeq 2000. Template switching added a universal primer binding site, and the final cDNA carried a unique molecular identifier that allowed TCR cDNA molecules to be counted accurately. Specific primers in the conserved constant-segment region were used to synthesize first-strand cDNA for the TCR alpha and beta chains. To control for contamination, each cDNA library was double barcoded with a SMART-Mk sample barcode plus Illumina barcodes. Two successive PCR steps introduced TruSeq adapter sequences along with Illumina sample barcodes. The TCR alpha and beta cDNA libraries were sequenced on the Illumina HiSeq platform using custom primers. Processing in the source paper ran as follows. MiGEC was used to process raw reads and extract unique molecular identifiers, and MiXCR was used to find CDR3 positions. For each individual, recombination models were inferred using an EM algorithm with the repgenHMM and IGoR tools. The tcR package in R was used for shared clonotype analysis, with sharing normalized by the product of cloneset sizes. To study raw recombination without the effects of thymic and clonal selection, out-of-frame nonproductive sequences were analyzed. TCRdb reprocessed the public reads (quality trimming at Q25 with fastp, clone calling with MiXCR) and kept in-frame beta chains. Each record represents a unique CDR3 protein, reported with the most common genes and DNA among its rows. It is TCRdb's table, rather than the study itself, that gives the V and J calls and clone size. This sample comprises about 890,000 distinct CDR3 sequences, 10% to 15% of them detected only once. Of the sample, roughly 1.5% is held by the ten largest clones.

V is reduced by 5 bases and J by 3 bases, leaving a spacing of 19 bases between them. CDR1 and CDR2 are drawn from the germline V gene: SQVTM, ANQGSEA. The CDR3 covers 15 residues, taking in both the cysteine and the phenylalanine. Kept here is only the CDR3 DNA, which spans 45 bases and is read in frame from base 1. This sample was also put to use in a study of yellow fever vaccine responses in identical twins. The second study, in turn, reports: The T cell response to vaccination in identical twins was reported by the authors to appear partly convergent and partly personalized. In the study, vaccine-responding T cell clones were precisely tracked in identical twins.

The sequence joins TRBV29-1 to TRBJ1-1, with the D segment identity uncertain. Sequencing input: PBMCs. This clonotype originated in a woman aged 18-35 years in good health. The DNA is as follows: TGCAGCGTTTACCGCTCTGTGAGGTTGGACACTGAAGCTTTCTTT. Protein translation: CSVYRSVRLDTEAFF.